This TCR beta chain comes out of a study of glioma-infiltrating T cells after dendritic cell vaccination. Overall study context: Three intradermal dendritic cell vaccine injections were given every two weeks.

Up to 2 ug genomic DNA was used for TCRB CDR3 amplification. Some clones are missing from TCRdb's copy, which holds only in-frame ones; the method was immunoSEQ multiplex PCR. The table shows fewer than 50,000 clones, with approximately 85% occurring only once. This clone occurred a few times. Its antigen is still unknown. The CDR3 covers 9 residues. Germline assignment: CDR1 LNHDA and CDR2 SQIVND (reference sequence). V was clipped by 7 bases and J by 6 bases, with 4 bases between them. Study findings and constraints: Only a small number of patients had complete blood and tumor samples.

The sample in question was blood, obtained before dendritic cell vaccination. This TCR came from a human donor with glioblastoma. The V and J genes are TRBV19 and TRBJ2-7; D unresolved. CDR3 nucleotides: TGTGCCAGTATCCTCGAGCAGTACTTC. Translation gives CASILEQYF.